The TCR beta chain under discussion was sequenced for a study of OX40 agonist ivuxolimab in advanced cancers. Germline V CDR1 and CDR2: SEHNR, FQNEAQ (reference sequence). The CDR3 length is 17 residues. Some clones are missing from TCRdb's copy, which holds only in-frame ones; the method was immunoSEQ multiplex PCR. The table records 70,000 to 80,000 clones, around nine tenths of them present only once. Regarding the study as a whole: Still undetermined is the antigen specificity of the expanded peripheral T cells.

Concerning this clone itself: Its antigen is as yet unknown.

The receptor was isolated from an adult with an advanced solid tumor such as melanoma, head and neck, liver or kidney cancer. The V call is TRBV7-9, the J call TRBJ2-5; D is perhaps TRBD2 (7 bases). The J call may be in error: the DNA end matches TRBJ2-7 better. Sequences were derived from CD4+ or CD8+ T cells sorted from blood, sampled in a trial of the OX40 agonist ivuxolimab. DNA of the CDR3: TGTGCCAGCAGCTCGCGTTTACAGGGAGGGTTTACCTACGAGCAGTACTTC. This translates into CASSSRLQGGFTYEQYF.